These T cell receptor beta chains were read from a single sample in a study of shared clonotypes between healthy human individuals. Assay used: immunoSEQ multiplex PCR; TCRdb lists only in-frame clones, some missing. This table has a few million clones, 85% to 95% appearing once. Sequences were obtained from naive CD4+ T cells from PBMCs. These receptors all stem from a man in his late teens or twenties in good health. Some clones in this sample may be carry-over from other donors' samples. CDR3s include the opening cysteine and the closing phenylalanine or tryptophan. The D gene is left open where the match is weak. Size is stated for part of the rows, as once, few or many counts, or as a class when the clone is expanded.

v_call	j_call	clone_size	d_call	cdr3_nt	cdr3_aa
TRBV7-3	TRBJ2-5	.	.	TGTGCCAGCAGCCTTAGCGGCCAAGAGACCCAGTACTTC	CASSLSGQETQYF
TRBV30	TRBJ2-1	.	TRBD1	TGTGCCTGGAGAGCAACGGGACAGGGCCTCAATGAGCAGTTCTTC	CAWRATGQGLNEQFF
TRBV6-4	TRBJ1-2	.	.	TGTGCCAGCAGTGACTCGCCAGGGACGACCTATGGCTACACCTTC	CASSDSPGTTYGYTF
TRBV5-1	TRBJ2-7	.	TRBD2	TGCGCCAGCAGCACCCTAGCGGGAGCAGTCTACGAGCAGTACTTC	CASSTLAGAVYEQYF
TRBV29-1	TRBJ2-5	.	TRBD2	TGCAGCGTTGATCTAGCGGGGAGGGGAGAGACCCAGTACTTC	CSVDLAGRGETQYF
TRBV6-1	TRBJ2-7	.	TRBD1	TGTGCCAGCAGTGGAGGTGGGGGACAGGGAGTCTACGAGCAGTACTTC	CASSGGGGQGVYEQYF
TRBV4-1	TRBJ1-5	.	.	TGCGCCAGCAGCCAGACCGGGGGTAGGTGGAGGGGCGATGGCAATCAGCCCCAGCATTTT	CASSQTGGRWRGDGNQPQHF
TRBV6-1	TRBJ2-5	.	TRBD1	TGTGCCAGCAGTGAAGCGACAGGGGTGTGGGAGACCCAGTACTTC	CASSEATGVWETQYF
TRBV5-6	TRBJ2-3	.	.	TGTGCCAGCAGCTTGCCCGACAGGACAGATACGCAGTATTTT	CASSLPDRTDTQYF
TRBV7-9	TRBJ1-2	.	.	TGTGCCAGCAGCTTCGGTTCGGCAGATACTTATGGCTACACCTTC	CASSFGSADTYGYTF
TRBV18	TRBJ2-7	.	.	TGTGCCAGCTCACCAGGAGTTGCCACCTACGAGCAGTACTTC	CASSPGVATYEQYF
TRBV6-6	TRBJ2-1	.	.	TGTGCCAGCAGACGTGGCGGCGGGCAGGTCAATGAGCAGTTCTTC	CASRRGGGQVNEQFF
TRBV28	TRBJ1-1	.	.	TGTGCCAGCAGTACCCCGTCGGGGCTTCTGAACACTGAAGCTTTCTTT	CASSTPSGLLNTEAFF
TRBV6-6	TRBJ2-1	.	TRBD2	TGTGCCAGGGGGGGGGACCTCTTCTACAATGAGCAGTTCTTC	CARGGDLFYNEQFF
TRBV30	TRBJ1-3	.	.	TGTGCCTGGGACAGGCTCTTCTCTGGAAACACCATATATTTT	CAWDRLFSGNTIYF
TRBV7-6	TRBJ2-5	.	.	TGTGCCAGCAGCCTAGCAGGTGCGAGGGCTCAAGAGACCCAGTACTTC	CASSLAGARAQETQYF
TRBV9	TRBJ2-5	once	TRBD2	TGTGCCAGCACCCCTTTGAGCGGGAGGTCCCAAGAGACCCAGTACTTC	CASTPLSGRSQETQYF
TRBV15	TRBJ2-3	.	TRBD2	TGTGCCACCAGCAGACGGGCGGGAGGGTACACAGATACGCAGTATTTT	CATSRRAGGYTDTQYF
TRBV7-2	TRBJ2-7	.	TRBD2	TGTGCCAGCAGCTTAGAGGTACTAGCGGGGTCCTACGAGCAGTACTTC	CASSLEVLAGSYEQYF
TRBV14	TRBJ2-5	.	.	TGTGCCAGCAGCCAGGTTGCTGGCGGGACCCAAGAGACCCAGTACTTC	CASSQVAGGTQETQYF
TRBV7-2	TRBJ1-2	.	.	TGTGCCAGCAGCTTAGGACGCGGGGTATTGGACTATGGCTACACCTTC	CASSLGRGVLDYGYTF
TRBV7-3	TRBJ2-3	.	.	TGTGCCAGCAGCGCCGACACAGATACGCAGTATTTT	CASSADTDTQYF
TRBV2	TRBJ1-1	once	.	TGTGCCAGCAGTGTGGAGTTGAACACTGAAGCTTTCTTT	CASSVELNTEAFF
TRBV11-2	TRBJ2-5	.	.	TGTGCCAGCAGCCGGCTGACCCAAGAGACCCAGTACTTC	CASSRLTQETQYF
TRBV2	TRBJ2-7	.	.	TGTGCCAGCACCGGGGACGGGGCGGGCGAGCAGTACTTC	CASTGDGAGEQYF
TRBV15	TRBJ1-3	.	.	TGTGCCACCAGCAGGGCCTTGGTGGGGCATGGAAACACCATATATTTT	CATSRALVGHGNTIYF
TRBV5-4	TRBJ2-3	.	TRBD2	TGTGCCAGCAGGGTACTAGCGGGAGGGGAAGATACGCAGTATTTT	CASRVLAGGEDTQYF
TRBV7-2	TRBJ2-3	.	TRBD2	TGTGCCAGCAGCTTACGACTAGCGGTACTGATTAGCACAGATACGCAGTATTTT	CASSLRLAVLISTDTQYF
TRBV19	TRBJ1-1	.	.	TGTGCCAGTAGTATTGGGAGCTGGCGGAACACTGAAGCTTTCTTT	CASSIGSWRNTEAFF
TRBV28	TRBJ1-4	.	.	TGTGCCAGCAGTAACAACCGGGAAAAACTGTTTTTT	CASSNNREKLFF
TRBV28	TRBJ2-1	.	.	TGTGCCAGCGGGGGCTCCTACAATGAGCAGTTCTTC	CASGGSYNEQFF
TRBV5-4	TRBJ1-2	.	.	TGTGCCAGCAGCTTGAGGTACACAACTAACTATGGCTACACCTTC	CASSLRYTTNYGYTF
TRBV6-5	TRBJ2-3	.	TRBD2	TGTGCCAGCAGTTACAGACTAGCGGACACAGATACGCAGTATTTT	CASSYRLADTDTQYF
TRBV28	TRBJ2-6	.	.	TGTGCCAGCAGCCTACACTCTGGGGCCAACGTCCTGACTTTC	CASSLHSGANVLTF
TRBV5-4	TRBJ2-7	.	.	TGTGCCAGCAGCTTGGGACAGGGACTGAACGAGCAGTACTTC	CASSLGQGLNEQYF
TRBV6-5	TRBJ2-7	.	.	TGTGCCAGCAGTTACGGTCATGTTCTCGACGAGCAGTACTTC	CASSYGHVLDEQYF
TRBV29-1	TRBJ2-5	.	.	TGCAGCGCCGTACGACAGGTCCAAGAGACCCAGTACTTC	CSAVRQVQETQYF
TRBV28	TRBJ1-5	.	.	TGTGCCAGCAGTCCGAAGAATCAGCCCCAGCATTTT	CASSPKNQPQHF
TRBV18	TRBJ2-2	.	.	TGTGCCAGCTCACAAACACTCCCTGGGGCGAACACCGGGGAGCTGTTTTTT	CASSQTLPGANTGELFF
TRBV5-4	TRBJ1-1	.	.	TGTGCCAGCAGCTTGGAGGGAGCTTTCTTT	CASSLEGAFF